This T cell receptor beta chain is from a study of chemoradiotherapy in HPV16-positive cancers. Points from the study as a whole: Non-HPV-specific T cells did not expand in tumors during treatment, whereas candidate HPV-specific clones and E7-related motifs did. In HPV16-positive patients, HPV-responsive T-cell expansion tracked better recurrence-free survival.

The length of the CDR3 is 15 residues. V was trimmed by 1 base and J by 1 base, leaving 8 bases between them. Germline CDR1 and CDR2: SGHRS and YFSETQ. Repeated repertoire sampling spanned the course of chemoradiotherapy. Assay used: immunoSEQ multiplex PCR; TCRdb lists only in-frame clones, some missing. The sample includes 25,000 to 30,000 clones, over 80% of them seen just once. This clone was counted a few times. The antigen remains unidentified. The V gene is TRBV5-1, the J gene TRBJ2-2, with unresolved D. The receptor was derived from a human donor with HPV-associated anogenital cancer. The sequences come from blood, collected from a patient who underwent chemoradiotherapy. This CDR3 reads CASSLSQLNTGELFF. The DNA of the CDR3 is TGCGCCAGCAGCTTGAGCCAGTTGAACACCGGGGAGCTGTTTTTT.